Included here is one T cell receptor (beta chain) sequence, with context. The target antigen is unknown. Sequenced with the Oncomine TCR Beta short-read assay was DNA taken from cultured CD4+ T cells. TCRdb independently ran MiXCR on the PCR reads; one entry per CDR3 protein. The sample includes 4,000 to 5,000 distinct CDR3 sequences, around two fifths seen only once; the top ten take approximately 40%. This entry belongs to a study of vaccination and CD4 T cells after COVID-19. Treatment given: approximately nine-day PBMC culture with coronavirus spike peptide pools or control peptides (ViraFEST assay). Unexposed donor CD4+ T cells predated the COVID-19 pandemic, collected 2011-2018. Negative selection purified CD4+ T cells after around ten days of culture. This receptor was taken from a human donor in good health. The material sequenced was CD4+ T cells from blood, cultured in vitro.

The CDR3 DNA is TGTGCCAGCAGTGTTGGGGGGGGGTTTCATGAGCAGTTCTTC. It codes for CASSVGGGFHEQFF. V usage is TRBV25-1 and J usage is TRBJ2-1; 7 bases match TRBD2. The CDR3 is 14 residues long. The J segment lost 8 bases and the V segment lost 4 bases, leaving 8 bases of the junction unmatched. The germline V gene has CDR1 MGHDK and CDR2 SYGVNS.